Listed below are T cell receptor beta chains from one sample, sequenced in a study of metastatic and nonmetastatic thyroid tumors. TCRdb re-called the PCR reads with MiXCR. The sample has roughly 15,000 clones; less than 25% are singletons. The specimen was adjacent normal tissue. All receptors derive from a female donor with papillary thyroid cancer or a benign thyroid nodule (not recorded which). Some clones in this sample may be carry-over from other donors' samples. Both conserved end residues are part of each CDR3. Each record gives: V gene, D gene, clone size, J gene, CDR3 DNA, CDR3 protein. D genes are given only for firm matches. The listing skips clone size in some rows; elsewhere it reads once, few, many or a size class.

TRBV11-2,-,-,TRBJ2-7,TGTGCCAGCAGCCAGTGGGAGAGCTCCTACGAGCAGTACTTC,CASSQWESSYEQYF
TRBV7-6,-,-,TRBJ1-6,TGTGCCAGCAGCTTAGGACGGCATAATTCACCCCTCCACTTT,CASSLGRHNSPLHF
TRBV13,-,-,TRBJ2-6,TGTGCCAGCCTACAGGGTTCAACCCCTGGGGCCAACGTCCTGACTTTC,CASLQGSTPGANVLTF
TRBV6-5,-,-,TRBJ1-2,TGTGCCAGCAGTTATGGGATAGGGAGTGGCTACACCTTC,CASSYGIGSGYTF
TRBV11-2,-,few,TRBJ2-3,TGTGCCAGCAGTTCGGGACGGTTAGGTGGCACAGATACGCAGTATTTT,CASSSGRLGGTDTQYF
TRBV3-1,TRBD1,-,TRBJ1-1,TGTGCCAGCAGCCAACTCACAGGGGGGGTAGCTTTCTTT,CASSQLTGGVAFF
TRBV14,TRBD1,many,TRBJ2-3,TGTGCCAGCAGTCTGACAGGGGGTTTAACAGATACGCAGTATTTT,CASSLTGGLTDTQYF
TRBV27,-,few,TRBJ2-5,TGTGCCAGCAGTCCCCAGGGAGAGACCCAGTACTTC,CASSPQGETQYF
TRBV20-1,-,-,TRBJ1-4,TGCAGTGCTAGTCCGAGGGCAGGAGTTAATGAAAAACTGTTTTTT,CSASPRAGVNEKLFF
TRBV5-1,TRBD1,-,TRBJ2-7,TGCGCCAGCAGCTTGGGGGGGGACAGGGTCCCGCAGTACTTC,CASSLGGDRVPQYF
TRBV20-1,-,-,TRBJ2-1,TGCAGTGCTACTGGACATTCAGGGGTGTCCGACAATGAGCAGTTCTTC,CSATGHSGVSDNEQFF
TRBV19,-,few,TRBJ2-3,TGTGCCAGTAGTACCACACAGGAGAAAACGCAGTATTTT,CASSTTQEKTQYF
TRBV6-2/TRBV6-3,-,few,TRBJ1-1,TGTGCCAGCAGTCGCACCCCGTTCACTGAAGCTTTCTTT,CASSRTPFTEAFF
TRBV7-1,TRBD2,few,TRBJ2-1,TGTGCCAGCAGCTACAGCCCCGGACTAGCTGGCAATGAGCAGTTCTTC,CASSYSPGLAGNEQFF
TRBV3-1,-,-,TRBJ2-7,TGTGCCAGCAGCCAAGGGTACAAGGGTTCAGCCTACGAGCAGTACTTC,CASSQGYKGSAYEQYF
TRBV28,-,few,TRBJ1-1,TGTGCCAGCAGTTCGACAGTTGAAGCTTTCTTT,CASSSTVEAFF
TRBV20-1,TRBD2,-,TRBJ2-2,TGCAGTGCTAGATCTCTAGGACTAGCGGGGGAGCTGTTTTTT,CSARSLGLAGELFF
TRBV28,TRBD1,-,TRBJ1-5,TGTGCCAGCAGACAGGGGGCGGATCAGCCCCAGCATTTT,CASRQGADQPQHF
TRBV7-3,TRBD1,-,TRBJ2-7,TGTGCCAGCAGCTTAACTCAGGGGGACTCCTACGAGCAGTACTTC,CASSLTQGDSYEQYF
TRBV7-9,-,-,TRBJ1-2,TGTGCCAGCAGCTCACAGACAGACTATGGCTACACCTTC,CASSSQTDYGYTF
TRBV19,-,few,TRBJ2-2,TGTGCCAGTAGCTTAGGGTCGAACACCGGGGAGCTGTTTTTT,CASSLGSNTGELFF
TRBV28,-,few,TRBJ1-4,TGTGCCAGCAGCACAGGCTACCAAAGAGGGGGACTGTTTTTT,CASSTGYQRGGLFF
TRBV6-1,TRBD2,few,TRBJ2-7,TGTGCCAGCAGTGAAAGAGCGGGGGGGCAAGAGCAGTACTTC,CASSERAGGQEQYF
TRBV7-8,-,-,TRBJ2-1,TGTGCCAGCAGCCTCGGTGTAGAGCAGTTCTTC,CASSLGVEQFF
TRBV6-9,TRBD2,-,TRBJ2-3,TGTGCCAGCAGTTATCCCCTTGAGATAGCGGGAGGGCGAGACACAGATACGCAGTATTTT,CASSYPLEIAGGRDTDTQYF
TRBV11-2,TRBD1,few,TRBJ1-1,TGTGCCAGCAGCTTAGCCCAGGGGGCCACTGAAGCTTTCTTT,CASSLAQGATEAFF
TRBV7-2,TRBD1,-,TRBJ2-7,TGTGCCAGCAGCTTGCTCGGGACAGGGGGCTACGAGCAGTACTTC,CASSLLGTGGYEQYF
TRBV29-1,-,-,TRBJ1-2,TGCAGCGTTGAGGCCGGCGCAGGCTATGTCTACACCTTC,CSVEAGAGYVYTF
TRBV19,-,-,TRBJ1-1,TGTGCCAGTAGTATTGGTGGGAACACTGAAGCTTTCTTT,CASSIGGNTEAFF
TRBV20-1,TRBD1,-,TRBJ1-5,TGCAGTGCTAGAGATCATTCAGGGGGCGGCCAGCCCCAGCATTTT,CSARDHSGGGQPQHF
TRBV5-1,-,few,TRBJ2-7,TGCGCCAGCAGCTTGATGGGGCAAGGGGAGCAGTACTTC,CASSLMGQGEQYF
TRBV9,TRBD2,-,TRBJ2-1,TGTGCCAGCAGCGAGGGAGGGCGCCTGTACAATGAGCAGTTCTTC,CASSEGGRLYNEQFF
TRBV20-1,-,-,TRBJ2-6,TGCAGTGCTAGACCCTTCTCAAACTCTGGGGCCAACGTCCTGACTTTC,CSARPFSNSGANVLTF
TRBV30,-,-,TRBJ1-2,TGTGCCTGGAGTGTACAGGGCCTCATCTATGGCTACACCTTC,CAWSVQGLIYGYTF
TRBV29-1,-,-,TRBJ2-7,TGCAGCGTCGAGTTCAGGGGCCGGCAGTACTTC,CSVEFRGRQYF
TRBV6-1,-,few,TRBJ2-7,TGTGCCAGCGGATGGTGGATAGATGGCGAGCAGTACTTC,CASGWWIDGEQYF
TRBV12-3/TRBV12-4,-,-,TRBJ2-2,TGTGCCAGCAGTTTAGGTTGGAACACCGGGGAGCTGTTTTTT,CASSLGWNTGELFF
TRBV10-1,TRBD1,-,TRBJ1-2,TGCGCCAGCAGAGGGACAGGGGGGTACAAATTC,CASRGTGGYKF
TRBV6-1,-,many,TRBJ1-1,TGTGCCAGCACATCAGGAAATGAAGCTTTCTTT,CASTSGNEAFF
TRBV11-2,TRBD1,-,TRBJ2-6,TGTGCCAGCAGCGTCGACAGGGTCGGGGCCAACGTCCTGACTTTC,CASSVDRVGANVLTF
TRBV6-1,-,-,TRBJ2-3,TGTGCCAGCAGTGACTGCCCTCAGGCTCTAGATACGCAGTATTTT,CASSDCPQALDTQYF
TRBV12-3/TRBV12-4,TRBD1,few,TRBJ1-2,TGTGCCAGCAGTTTTGTGGACAGGGTGGATGGCTACACCTTC,CASSFVDRVDGYTF
TRBV30,TRBD2,few,TRBJ2-7,TGTGCCTGGAGACGCGGGGGCTCCTACGAGCAGTACTTC,CAWRRGGSYEQYF
TRBV27,TRBD2,-,TRBJ2-1,TGTGCCAGCAGTGGGACTAGCGGGAGGTACAATGAGGGGTTCTTC,CASSGTSGRYNEGFF
TRBV9,-,-,TRBJ2-2,TGTGCCAGCTCAAAGGGGGAGCCCGGGGAGCTGTTTTTT,CASSKGEPGELFF
TRBV20-1,-,-,TRBJ2-7,TGCAGTGCCCCAGGGGGGACAAGGACATCCCAGGGCTACGAGCAGTACTTC,CSAPGGTRTSQGYEQYF
TRBV29-1,-,-,TRBJ1-2,TGCAGCCTAGCCCCTGGGGGGGGGAACTATGGCTACACCTTC,CSLAPGGGNYGYTF
TRBV11-3,TRBD1,-,TRBJ1-6,TGTGCCAGCAGCTGGACAGGGGGCAATTCACCCCTCCACTTT,CASSWTGGNSPLHF
TRBV6-5,TRBD1,-,TRBJ1-2,TGTGCCAGCAGTTACGTGGGACAGGGTTCTGGCTACACCTTC,CASSYVGQGSGYTF
TRBV6-2/TRBV6-3,TRBD2,few,TRBJ2-1,TGTGCCAGCAGTTCCCTAGCGGGAGCCTACAATGAGCAGTTCTTC,CASSSLAGAYNEQFF
TRBV7-6,TRBD1,-,TRBJ1-6,TGTGCCAGCAGCGCCCAGGGGACAGATAATTCACCCCTCCACTTT,CASSAQGTDNSPLHF
TRBV11-2,-,-,TRBJ2-1,TGTGCCATCAGCGAAGGCCCCAGGTTGGTACGAATTTACAATGAGCAGTTCTTT,CAISEGPRLVRIYNEQFF
TRBV5-1,-,few,TRBJ1-6,TGCGCCAGCAGCTTGCAGGGATTGAATTCACCCCTCCACTTT,CASSLQGLNSPLHF
TRBV20-1,TRBD1,-,TRBJ1-5,TGCAGTGCCCGCGACAGGGCGAGCAATCAGCCCCAGCATTTT,CSARDRASNQPQHF
TRBV24-1,TRBD1,-,TRBJ2-6,TGTGCCACCAGTGATACCGGGACAGGGGGTCCCGGGGCCAACGTCCTGACTTTC,CATSDTGTGGPGANVLTF
TRBV3-1,-,-,TRBJ1-4,TGTGCCGGCAGCCAAGACCCTGGAGAAAAACTGTTTTTT,CAGSQDPGEKLFF
TRBV20-1,-,-,TRBJ1-5,TGCAGTGCTACAAGGACAGACCCTAATCAGCCCCAGCATTTT,CSATRTDPNQPQHF
TRBV11-1,TRBD1,few,TRBJ2-7,TGTGCCAGCAGCCCAGTGGTAGGGACAGGGGGTACCTACGAGCAGTACTTC,CASSPVVGTGGTYEQYF